Following are 23 T cell receptor beta chains from one sample sequenced in a study of blood T cell repertoires in COVID-19. Repertoires were generated with immunoSEQ multiplex PCR, while TCRdb's copy carries only in-frame clones and drops some. The data contain roughly 70,000 clones, 80% to 90% of them singletons. Sequenced material: peripheral blood. These TCRs come from a woman of 80 years or more with active or convalescent COVID-19.

This chain joins TRBV11-1 and TRBJ2-7; TRBD1 aligns across 8 bases. This CDR3 spans 12 amino acids. Germline V CDR1 and CDR2: SGHAT, FQDESV (reference sequence). The junction had 4 bases not matched to a gene; V was cut back by 5 bases and J by 7 bases. CDR3 coding DNA: TGTGCCAGCAGCCCCAGGGGGCGGGAGCAGTACTTC. This gives the protein CASSPRGREQYF. Together with reference TRBV11-1 and TRBJ2-7, the CDR3 gives the full variable domain: EAEVAQSPRYKITEKSQAVAFWCDPISGHATLYWYRQILGQGPELLVQFQDESVVDDSQLPKDRFSAERLKGVDSTLKIQPAELGDSAMYLCASSPRGREQYFGPGTRLTVT.

This clone was observed once. In nucleotides, the CDR3 is TGTGCCAGCAGCCCGGACAGGGATGGATCACCCCTCCACTTT. Translated, it gives CASSPDRDGSPLHF. The gene calls are TRBV6-6 and TRBJ1-6; the match to TRBD1 covers 8 bases. Trimming cost V 6 bases and J 10 bases; bases outside gene matches: 8. CDR3 size: 14 residues. CDR1 is MNHNY, CDR2 SVGAGI, per germline (reference sequence).

The chain employs TRBV2 and TRBJ1-6, with D possibly TRBD1 on 6 matching bases. Deletions cut 4 bases from V and 6 bases from J, with 13 bases between. CDR3 length: 15 residues. Germline-derived CDR1 and CDR2 are SNHLY and FYNNEI. The CDR3 DNA follows: TGTGCCAGCAGTGTCACAGGGAACCCTAATTCACCCCTCCACTTT. It codes for CASSVTGNPNSPLHF.

The chain links TRBV7-8 to TRBJ2-7; 9 bases fit TRBD2. CDR1 is SGHVS and CDR2 is FQNEAQ in the germline V gene. There are 16 residues in the CDR3. Trimming removed 0 bases from V and 0 bases from J; junction bases left unmatched: 3. Written as DNA, the CDR3 is TGTGCCAGCAGCTTAGCAACGACTAGCGGCTCCTACGAGCAGTACTTC. Translated: CASSLATTSGSYEQYF.

This clone was observed a single time. V usage is TRBV6-2 or TRBV6-3 and J usage is TRBJ2-1; TRBD2 aligns across 9 bases. The CDR3 length is 16 residues. V was pared by 0 bases and J by 6 bases, with 6 bases of the junction left unmatched. The germline V gene encodes CDR1 MNHEY and CDR2 SVGEGT. The CDR3 DNA sequence: TGTGCCAGCAGTTACTCGAGACTAGCGGAAAGCAATGAGCAGTTCTTC. Residues: CASSYSRLAESNEQFF.

This chain joins TRBV7-8 and TRBJ2-3, with 8 bases matching TRBD2. CDR3 length: 14 residues. Germline CDR1 SGHVS, CDR2 FQNEAQ. Germline trimming cut 3 bases from V and 6 bases from J; bases unmatched to any gene: 5. In DNA form, the CDR3 reads TGTGCCAGCAGCTTCAGCGGGGGAGGGGATACGCAGTATTTT. This gives the protein CASSFSGGGDTQYF.

The chain uses TRBV29-1 and TRBJ1-2; D call uncertain. Germline CDR1 reads SQVTM; CDR2 reads ANQGSEA. Trimming removed 4 bases from V and 5 bases from J, with 17 bases in between. The CDR3 length is 14 residues. CDR3 in DNA: TGCAGCGTTGTTCCGAACAGTGCCTTTTATGGCTACACCTTC. As protein: CSVVPNSAFYGYTF.

This sequence joins TRBV5-4 and TRBJ2-7, with 10 bases aligning to TRBD2. Germline loops: CDR1 SGHNT, CDR2 YYREEE (reference sequence). V lost 4 bases and J lost 3; bases outside the gene matches: 7. There are 15 residues in the CDR3. The CDR3 region is CASSLPGLAYYEQYF. Written as DNA, the CDR3 is TGTGCCAGCAGCCTTCCGGGACTAGCGTACTACGAGCAGTACTTC.

The chain joins TRBV3-1 (or the pseudogene TRBV3-2) to TRBJ2-3; 7 bases agree with TRBD2. From germline, CDR1 is LGHDT and CDR2 YNNKEL (reference sequence). The CDR3 has 14 residues. V was pared by 1 base and J by 3 bases, with 1 base of the junction left unmatched. CDR3 region: CASSQVGRTDTQYF. In DNA form, the CDR3 reads TGTGCCAGCAGCCAAGTCGGGAGGACAGATACGCAGTATTTT.

The chain links TRBV5-1 to TRBJ2-1, with 13 bases matching TRBD2. CDR1 is SGHRS and CDR2 is YFSETQ in the germline V gene. V dropped 5 bases and J dropped 7; count of bases not matched to a gene: 12. There are 17 residues in the CDR3. This CDR3 reads CASRRLAGGQFINEQFF. In DNA, the CDR3 is TGCGCCAGCAGGCGACTAGCGGGGGGTCAGTTCATTAATGAGCAGTTCTTC.

The chain employs TRBV28 and TRBJ2-1, with TRBD2 matching over 8 bases. Germline V gene sequence: CDR1 MDHEN, CDR2 SYDVKM. The CDR3 has 15 residues. After removal of 2 bases from V and 10 bases from J, the junction contained 10 bases not matched to a gene. The CDR3 DNA reads as TGTGCCAGCAGTTTAGGGACTAGAGGGTTCCGCGAGCAGTTCTTC. Residues: CASSLGTRGFREQFF.

V usage is TRBV2 and J usage is TRBJ2-3; no clear D. CDR3 length: 12 residues. V was cut by 5 bases and J by 4 bases, with 7 bases left in between. Germline V lookup: CDR1 SNHLY, CDR2 FYNNEI. The CDR3 DNA follows: TGTGCCAGCAGTTACTTCGCAGATACGCAGTATTTT. It encodes CASSYFADTQYF.

The V and J genes are TRBV7-9 and TRBJ2-1; 7 nucleotides match TRBD1. Losses at the gene ends were 2 bases for V and 5 bases for J; bases not matched to a gene: 12. Germline V lookup: CDR1 SEHNR, CDR2 FQNEAQ (reference sequence). The CDR3 has 17 amino acids. As DNA, the CDR3 is TGTGCCAGCAGCTTATTTGAAGGGGGCGAATTCGACAATGAGCAGTTCTTC. Amino acid sequence: CASSLFEGGEFDNEQFF.

The gene calls are TRBV30 and TRBJ2-2; unclear D gene. Germline CDR1 reads GTSNPN; CDR2 reads SVGIG (reference sequence). The CDR3 is made up of 14 amino acids. V lost 2 bases and J lost 6, with 13 bases in between. The CDR3 protein is CAWSRGLGSGELFF. The CDR3 nucleotides are TGTGCCTGGAGTAGAGGCCTCGGGTCCGGGGAGCTGTTTTTT.

The chain combines TRBV24-1 with TRBJ2-1, with 7 nucleotides matching TRBD2. V shed 5 bases and J 6 bases; nucleotides not matched to a gene: 12. Per the germline V gene, CDR1 is KGHDR and CDR2 is SFDVKD. This CDR3 comprises 16 residues. The CDR3 DNA reads TGTGCCACCAGTGGGGGGGTGGGAAGGGAGGGCAATGAGCAGTTCTTC. It translates to CATSGGVGREGNEQFF.

This sequence joins TRBV10-3 and TRBJ1-5; 10 bases agree with TRBD1. Germline CDR1 ENHRY, CDR2 SYGVKD. V shed 5 bases, J shed 0 bases, and the junction held 7 bases outside the gene matches. This CDR3 is built from 17 residues. CDR3 nucleotides: TGTGCCATCAGTCCCGGGACAGGGGTGGGTAGCAATCAGCCCCAGCATTTT. Residues: CAISPGTGVGSNQPQHF.

This clone was seen once. This chain links TRBV19 with TRBJ1-6, with a tentative D call TRBD1 (6 bases). Germline CDR1 is LNHDA and CDR2 is SQIVND (reference sequence). The CDR3 length is 15 residues. Trimming stripped 3 bases from V and 13 bases from J, with 19 bases between. The CDR3 loop reads CASSIFPGQQSPLHF. CDR3 sequence (DNA): TGTGCCAGTAGTATTTTCCCGGGACAACAAAGTCCCCTCCACTTT.

The chain recombines TRBV27 with TRBJ2-1; 13 bases are a match to TRBD2. The CDR3 covers 16 residues. V gave up 5 bases and J gave up 4 bases; unmatched junction bases: 5. Germline CDR1 and CDR2: MNHEY and SMNVEV (reference sequence). The CDR3 DNA reads TGTGCCAGCAGTGCGAAGACTAGCGGGGGGTACAATGAGCAGTTCTTC. This sequence encodes CASSAKTSGGYNEQFF.

The V call is TRBV7-8, the J call TRBJ1-2, with a weak D call TRBD1 (6 bases). CDR1 SGHVS and CDR2 FQNEAQ come from the germline V gene. V was cut by 3 bases and J by 4 bases, with 21 bases left in between. This CDR3 contains 17 residues. In DNA form, the CDR3 reads TGTGCCAGCAGCTTCAGTTCTGGGGGCGTTCTCTCCTATGGCTACACCTTC. Amino acid sequence: CASSFSSGGVLSYGYTF.

This chain uses TRBV5-4 with TRBJ2-1; 9 bases map to TRBD2. CDR1 and CDR2 from the germline V gene are SGHNT and YYREEE (reference sequence). The CDR3 has 15 amino acids. Trimming took 4 bases from V and 4 from J; bases not matched to a gene: 6. The CDR3 coding sequence is TGTGCCAGCAGCGAAAGTAGCGGGAGTTACAATGAGCAGTTCTTC. It yields the protein CASSESSGSYNEQFF. The whole variable domain, remainder taken from reference TRBV5-4 and TRBJ2-1, is ETGVTQSPTHLIKTRGQQVTLRCSSQSGHNTVSWYQQALGQGPQFIFQYYREEENGRGNFPPRFSGLQFPNYSSELNVNALELDDSALYLCASSESSGSYNEQFFGPGTRLTVL.

This CDR3 reads CAWRSGYEAFF. The CDR3 nucleotides are TGTGCCTGGAGGTCGGGTTATGAAGCTTTCTTT. This chain links TRBV30 with TRBJ1-1, with unresolved D. Per germline, CDR1 GTSNPN and CDR2 SVGIG (reference sequence). Trimming removed 3 bases at V and 7 bases at J, with 9 bases between. CDR3 length: 11 amino acids.

This sequence joins TRBV27 and TRBJ1-2; TRBD1 might be the D (6 bases). The germline V gene encodes CDR1 MNHEY and CDR2 SMNVEV (reference sequence). The CDR3 is 13 residues long. The V gene lost 7 bases and the J gene lost 7 bases, with 16 bases spanning the gap. The CDR3 here is CASTPAGGPGYTF. CDR3 DNA sequence: TGTGCCAGCACCCCCGCGGGGGGCCCTGGCTACACCTTC.

This clone came up a few times. This rearrangement joins TRBV7-2 to TRBJ1-1; D unclear. V was pared by 1 base and J by 6 bases, with 18 bases between. The length of the CDR3 is 16 residues. CDR1 is SGHTA, CDR2 FQGNSA, per germline. CDR3 bases: TGTGCCAGCAGCTTAGGGCTGCAAGGGAGTAGCGCTGAAGCTTTCTTT. This encodes CASSLGLQGSSAEAFF. Complete variable domain (other parts from reference TRBV7-2 and TRBJ1-1): GAGVSQSPSNKVTEKGKDVELRCDPISGHTALYWYRQSLGQGLEFLIYFQGNSAPDKSGLPSDRFSAERTGGSVSTLTIQRTQQEDSAVYLCASSLGLQGSSAEAFFGQGTRLTVV.